A single sample is the source of the 9 T cell receptor beta chains below, sequenced in a study of T cell clonality in common variable immunodeficiency. Here immunoSEQ multiplex PCR was the method, and the copy in TCRdb shows in-frame clones only, minus some. Recorded here are roughly 50,000 clones, none singletons. The sample comprised peripheral blood mononuclear cells. Source of these receptors: a person aged 18 to 75 in good health.

This clone was detected ten times or more. The DNA ends 3 residues before the CDR3 does, and the rest of the CDR3 is filled in from the germline J gene. The rearrangement joins TRBV20-1 to TRBJ2-1; 13 nucleotides agree with TRBD2. V gave up 5 bases and J gave up 1 base; unmatched junction bases: 2. Per the germline V gene, CDR1 is DFQATT and CDR2 is SNEGSKA (reference sequence). This CDR3 is 15 amino acids long. The CDR3 spells CSAVLAGGSYNEQFF. Partial CDR3 DNA: TGCAGTGCTGTACTAGCGGGAGGGTCCTACAATGAG.

This clone was found many times. The read ends 3 residues early relative to the CDR3; the germline J gene fills the gap. The chain has TRBV6-1 and TRBJ2-2; tentative D call: TRBD1 (5 bases). Trimming left V 4 bases short and J 4 bases short, with 7 bases between. The CDR3 runs to 13 residues. CDR1 and CDR2 from the germline V gene are MNHNS and SASEGT. CDR3 DNA (partial): TGTGCCAGCAGTGGGACATCCACCGGGGAG. Protein product: CASSGTSTGE. The CDR3, in full, reads CASSGTSTGELFF.

This clone was seen a few times. The read is 3 residues too short to cover the CDR3 end, so that end is filled in from the germline J gene. The chain couples TRBV11-2 to TRBJ2-3, with D unresolved. The CDR3 is 15 amino acids. Germline V gives CDR1 SGHAT, CDR2 FQNNGV. Between the trimmed V and J ends, which lost 5 bases and 2 bases, there was a span of 14 bases. The part of the CDR3 DNA that was read is TGTGCCAGCAGCCCAGACATAGTGACCACAGATACG. It specifies CASSPDIVTTDT. The CDR3 reads in full as CASSPDIVTTDTQYF. Using reference TRBV11-2 and TRBJ2-3 for the parts outside the CDR3, the full variable domain is EAGVAQSPRYKIIEKRQSVAFWCNPISGHATLYWYQQILGQGPKLLIQFQNNGVVDDSQLPKDRFSAERLKGVDSTLKIQPAKLEDSAVYLCASSPDIVTTDTQYFGPGTRLTVL.

This clone was counted between two and nine times. The DNA ends 3 residues before the CDR3 does, and the rest of the CDR3 is filled in from the germline J gene. The gene calls are TRBV7-6 and TRBJ2-7; D is perhaps TRBD1 (6 bases). Germline CDR1 reads SGHVS; CDR2 reads FNYEAQ. Deletions cut 0 bases from V and 1 base from J, with 10 bases between. The CDR3 length is 15 residues. CDR3 bases read: TGTGCCAGCAGCTTAGCGAGGGACACTTCCTACGAG. Translation: CASSLARDTSYE. The full CDR3 is CASSLARDTSYEQYF.

This clone was seen repeatedly, ten times or more. CDR3 protein: CASSQVLGYNEQFF. The sequenced CDR3 bases are TGCGCCAGCAGCCAAGTACTAGGATACAATGAG. V is TRBV4-1 and J is TRBJ2-1; tentative D call: TRBD2 (5 bases). The read is 3 residues too short to cover the CDR3 end, so that end is filled in from the germline J gene. V lost 1 base and J 4 bases, leaving 8 bases between the germline ends. The CDR3 totals 14 residues. Looked up from germline, CDR1 is MGHRA and CDR2 is YSYEKL.

This clone was found many times. The read is 3 residues too short to cover the CDR3 end, so that end is filled in from the germline J gene. J is TRBJ1-5 and V is TRBV6-1; 8 bases match TRBD1. Germline-derived CDR1 and CDR2 are MNHNS and SASEGT. With V trimmed by 2 bases and J by 4 bases, 7 bases remained unmatched. This CDR3 comprises 16 residues. CDR3 bases read: TGTGCCAGCAGTGAATTGAGGCAGGGGGCGAATCAGCCC. It is translated as CASSELRQGANQP. The complete CDR3 sequence is CASSELRQGANQPQHF.

Worth noting for this clone: The sequence runs out 3 residues before the end of the CDR3; the remainder is reconstructed from the germline J gene. The V call is TRBV30, the J call TRBJ2-2; 9 bases fit TRBD1. CDR3 size: 14 residues. Germline CDR1 is GTSNPN and CDR2 is SVGIG (reference sequence). CDR3 DNA, as far as it was read: TGTGCCTGGAGACAGGGGGCGGGGAATTCACCG. Residues: CAWRQGAGNSP. The complete CDR3 sequence is CAWRQGAGNSPLFF.

This clone was recorded at least ten times. The read finishes 3 residues shy of the CDR3 end, and the germline J gene is used to complete it. This sequence joins TRBV7-2 and TRBJ1-6; 10 bases fit TRBD1. CDR1 and CDR2 (germline): SGHTA, FQGNSA. The CDR3 has 14 amino acids. After removal of 5 bases from V and 8 bases from J, the junction contained 3 bases not matched to a gene. The part of the CDR3 DNA that was read is TGTGCCAGCAGCACGGGACAGGGGTATTCACCC. Its translation is CASSTGQGYSP. The whole CDR3 protein reads CASSTGQGYSPLHF.

This clone was counted many times. Read coverage stops 3 residues before the CDR3 terminus; the germline J gene supplies the remainder. The rearrangement links TRBV19 to TRBJ2-7, with TRBD1 matching 8 bases. Germline CDR1 LNHDA, CDR2 SQIVND (reference sequence). The CDR3 sequence is 14 residues long. The V gene end was trimmed by 4 bases and the J gene end by 5 bases; junction bases not matched to a gene: 7. CDR3 in amino acids: CASSTRTGLNEQYF. CDR3 DNA, as far as it was read: TGTGCCAGTAGTACCAGGACAGGGTTGAACGAG.